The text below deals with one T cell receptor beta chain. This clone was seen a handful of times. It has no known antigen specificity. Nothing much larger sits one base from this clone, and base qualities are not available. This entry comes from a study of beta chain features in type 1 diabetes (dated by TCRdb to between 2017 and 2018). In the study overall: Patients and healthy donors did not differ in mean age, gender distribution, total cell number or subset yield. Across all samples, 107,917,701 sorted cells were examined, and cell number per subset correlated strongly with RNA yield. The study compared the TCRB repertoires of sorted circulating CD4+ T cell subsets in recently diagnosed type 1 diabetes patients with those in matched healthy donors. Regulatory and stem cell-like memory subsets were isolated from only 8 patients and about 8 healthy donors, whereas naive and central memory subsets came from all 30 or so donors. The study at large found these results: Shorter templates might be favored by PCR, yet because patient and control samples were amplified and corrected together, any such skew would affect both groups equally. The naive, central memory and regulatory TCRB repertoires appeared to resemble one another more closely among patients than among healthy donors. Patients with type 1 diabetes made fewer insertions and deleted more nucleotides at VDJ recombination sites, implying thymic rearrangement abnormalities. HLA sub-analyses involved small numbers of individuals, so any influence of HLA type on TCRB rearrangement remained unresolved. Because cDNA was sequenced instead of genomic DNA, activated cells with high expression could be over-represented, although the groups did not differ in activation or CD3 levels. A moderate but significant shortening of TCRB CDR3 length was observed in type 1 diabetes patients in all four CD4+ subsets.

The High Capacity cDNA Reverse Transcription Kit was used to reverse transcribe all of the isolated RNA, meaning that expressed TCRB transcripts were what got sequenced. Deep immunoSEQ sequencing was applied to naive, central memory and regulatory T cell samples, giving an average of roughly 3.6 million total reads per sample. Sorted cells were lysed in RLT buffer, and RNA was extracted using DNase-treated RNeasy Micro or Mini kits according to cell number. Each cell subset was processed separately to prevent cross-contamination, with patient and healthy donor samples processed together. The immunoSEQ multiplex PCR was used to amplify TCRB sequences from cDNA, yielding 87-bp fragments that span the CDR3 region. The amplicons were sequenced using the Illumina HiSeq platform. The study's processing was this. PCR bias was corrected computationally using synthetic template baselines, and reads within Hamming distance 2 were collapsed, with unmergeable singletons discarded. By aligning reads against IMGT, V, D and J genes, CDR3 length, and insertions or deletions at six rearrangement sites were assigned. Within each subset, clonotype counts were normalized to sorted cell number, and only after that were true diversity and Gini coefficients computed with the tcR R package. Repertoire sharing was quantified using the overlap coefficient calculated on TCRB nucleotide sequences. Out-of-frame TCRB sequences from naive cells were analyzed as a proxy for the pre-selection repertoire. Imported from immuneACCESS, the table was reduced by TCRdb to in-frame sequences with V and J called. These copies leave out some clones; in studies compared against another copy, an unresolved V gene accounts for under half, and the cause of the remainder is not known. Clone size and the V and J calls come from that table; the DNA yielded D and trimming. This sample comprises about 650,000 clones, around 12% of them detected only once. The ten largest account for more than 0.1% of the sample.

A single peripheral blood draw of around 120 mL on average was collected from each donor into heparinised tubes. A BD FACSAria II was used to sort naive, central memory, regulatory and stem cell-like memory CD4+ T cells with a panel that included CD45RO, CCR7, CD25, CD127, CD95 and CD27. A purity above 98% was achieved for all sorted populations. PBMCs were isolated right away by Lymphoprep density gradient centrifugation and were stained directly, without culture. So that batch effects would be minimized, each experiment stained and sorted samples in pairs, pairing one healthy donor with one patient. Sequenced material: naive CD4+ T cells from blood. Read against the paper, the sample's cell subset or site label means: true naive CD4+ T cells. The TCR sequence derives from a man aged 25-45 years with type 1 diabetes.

The CDR3 region reads CASSQSTGSGNTIYF. The DNA sequence is TGCGCCAGCAGCCAGTCTACAGGATCCGGAAACACCATATATTTT. The chain is encoded by TRBV4-3 joined to TRBJ1-3; TRBD1 might be the D gene, on 5 matching bases. From the cysteine through the phenylalanine, the CDR3 covers 15 amino acids. Solely the CDR3 DNA is kept, with 45 bases framed from the first base. CDR1 is given as LGHNA and CDR2 as YSLEER, both from the germline V gene. V is clipped by 3 bases and J by 4 bases, and the sequence between their germline boundaries is 13 bases long.